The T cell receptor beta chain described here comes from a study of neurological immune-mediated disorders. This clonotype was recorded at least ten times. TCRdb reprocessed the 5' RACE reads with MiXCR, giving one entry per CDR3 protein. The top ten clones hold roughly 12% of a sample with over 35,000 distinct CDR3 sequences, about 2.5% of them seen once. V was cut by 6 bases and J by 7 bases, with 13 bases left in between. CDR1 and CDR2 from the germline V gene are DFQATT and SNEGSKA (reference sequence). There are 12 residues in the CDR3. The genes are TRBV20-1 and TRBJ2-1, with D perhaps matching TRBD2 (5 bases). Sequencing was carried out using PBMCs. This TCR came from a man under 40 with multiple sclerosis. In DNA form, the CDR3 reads TGCAGTGCCCCTCAAACGGGGAATGAGCAGTTCTTC. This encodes CSAPQTGNEQFF.